This T cell receptor (beta chain) was recovered during a study of regulatory T cells in long-lasting Graves disease. The CDR3 is 15 residues long. CDR1 GTSNPN and CDR2 SVGIG come from the germline V gene (reference sequence). The junction had 11 bases not matched to a gene; V was cut back by 5 bases and J by 8 bases. With iRepertoire HTBI primers and Arm-PCR of CDR3 regions, TCR beta libraries were built. TCRdb reprocessed the multiplex PCR reads with MiXCR, giving one entry per CDR3 protein. The sample contains 400,000 to 500,000 distinct CDR3 sequences, 15% to 20% of which appear only once. This clonotype was found a few times. The time point was: newly diagnosed GD, antithyroid drugs for less than 3 months. RNA isolated from PBMCs was used to make the TCR library. These sequences were also reported in another study, on T cells in Graves' hyperthyroidism and ophthalmopathy. That paper states: TCR CDR3 underwent first-round RT-PCR with the HTBI primer set. Most expanded thyroid clonotypes above 0.001 also appeared in blood.

This sequence originates from a woman aged 18-29 years with Graves disease. Specimen: peripheral blood mononuclear cells (PBMCs), collected at new diagnosis, from a patient treated with antithyroid drugs. This rearrangement joins TRBV30 to TRBJ1-6, with 8 bases identical to TRBD1. CDR3 in amino acids: CAWSQGASLDSPLHF. The CDR3, as DNA: TGTGCCTGGTCTCAGGGGGCGAGTTTGGATTCACCCCTCCACTTT.